This T cell receptor (beta chain) was found in a study of T cell repertoires in cytomegalovirus infection. TCRdb re-derived calls from the reads in MiXCR, one entry per CDR3 protein. Here the sample spans about 110,000 distinct CDR3 sequences, roughly 39% being singletons. A note on this clonotype: Antigen unknown.

The source is a human donor in good health (CMV status not recorded). Some clones in this sample may be carry-over from other donors' samples. Material: CD8+ T cells from cultured PBMCs, obtained from culture after CMV antigen stimulation.

CDR3 DNA: TGCGCCAGCAGCTCGCCGGGACCGCCGAACACTGAAGCTTTCTTT. The encoded protein is CASSSPGPPNTEAFF. V is TRBV5-1 and J is TRBJ1-1; tentatively, D is TRBD1 (5 bases). Trimming removed 3 bases at V and 1 base at J, with 13 bases between. This CDR3 is built from 15 residues. In germline, CDR1 is SGHRS, CDR2 YFSETQ.